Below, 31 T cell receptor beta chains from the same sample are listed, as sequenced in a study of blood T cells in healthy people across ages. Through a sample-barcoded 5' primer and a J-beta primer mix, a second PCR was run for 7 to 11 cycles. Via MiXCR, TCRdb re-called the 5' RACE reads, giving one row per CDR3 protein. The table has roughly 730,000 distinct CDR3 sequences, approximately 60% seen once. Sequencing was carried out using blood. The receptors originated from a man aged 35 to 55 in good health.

In DNA form, the CDR3 reads TGTGCCAGCAGTTTATTTCCAGGGATGAACACTGAAGCTTTCTTT. Translation: CASSLFPGMNTEAFF. The chain carries TRBV27 and TRBJ1-1; maybe TRBD1 (5 bases). The CDR3 sequence is 15 residues long. Trimming shortened V by 1 base and J by 0 bases, and 9 bases separated the two germline ends. The germline V gene has CDR1 MNHEY and CDR2 SMNVEV (reference sequence).

The CDR3 DNA reads TGTGCCACCAGTGATCCCAACGACGGCCAGAGAATCTCTACGCAGTATTTT. The encoded protein is CATSDPNDGQRISTQYF. This chain connects TRBV24-1 to TRBJ2-3, with D unclear. The V gene lost 3 bases and the J gene lost 8 bases, with 23 bases spanning the gap. The germline gives CDR1 KGHDR, CDR2 SFDVKD. This CDR3 has 17 residues.

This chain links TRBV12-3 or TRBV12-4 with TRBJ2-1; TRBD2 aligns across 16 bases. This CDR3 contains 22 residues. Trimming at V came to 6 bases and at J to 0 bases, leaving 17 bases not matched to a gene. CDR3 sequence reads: CASSLLSRGLAGGPSSYNEQFF. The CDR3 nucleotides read TGTGCCAGCAGCCTCCTTTCGAGGGGACTAGCGGGGGGGCCAAGCTCCTACAATGAGCAGTTCTTC.

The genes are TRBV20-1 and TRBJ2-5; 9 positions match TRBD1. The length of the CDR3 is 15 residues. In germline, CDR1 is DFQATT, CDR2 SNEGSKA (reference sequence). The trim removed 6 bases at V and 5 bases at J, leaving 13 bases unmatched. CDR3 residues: CSAYGRDRVTETQYF. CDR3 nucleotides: TGCAGTGCGTATGGGCGGGACAGGGTAACGGAGACCCAGTACTTC.

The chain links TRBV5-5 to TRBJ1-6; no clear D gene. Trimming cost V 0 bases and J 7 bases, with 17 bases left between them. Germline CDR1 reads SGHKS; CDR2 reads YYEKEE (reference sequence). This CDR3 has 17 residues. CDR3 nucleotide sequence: TGTGCCAGCAGCTTGGTGGTAGGGATCACGCCAAATTCACCCCTCCACTTT. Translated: CASSLVVGITPNSPLHF.

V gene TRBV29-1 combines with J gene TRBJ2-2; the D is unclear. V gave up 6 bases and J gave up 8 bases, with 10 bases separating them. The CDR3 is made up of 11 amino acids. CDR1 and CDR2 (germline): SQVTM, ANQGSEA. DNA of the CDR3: TGCAGCGTCACCTCGTTGGGGGAGCTGTTTTTT. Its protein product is CSVTSLGELFF.

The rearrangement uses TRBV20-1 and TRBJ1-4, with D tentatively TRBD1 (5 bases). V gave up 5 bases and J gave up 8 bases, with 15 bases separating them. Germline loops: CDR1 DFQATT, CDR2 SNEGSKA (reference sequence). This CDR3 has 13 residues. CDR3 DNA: TGCAGTGCTTCGGCCCAGGGTGGAGAAAAACTGTTTTTT. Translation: CSASAQGGEKLFF.

The CDR3 protein is CARGTIYNEQFF. The DNA of the CDR3 is TGTGCCAGGGGGACCATCTACAATGAGCAGTTCTTC. V is TRBV21-1 and J is TRBJ2-1; TRBD1, the D gene given by the table, was not confirmed from the DNA. TRBV21-1 is termed a pseudogene. This CDR3 is built from 12 residues.

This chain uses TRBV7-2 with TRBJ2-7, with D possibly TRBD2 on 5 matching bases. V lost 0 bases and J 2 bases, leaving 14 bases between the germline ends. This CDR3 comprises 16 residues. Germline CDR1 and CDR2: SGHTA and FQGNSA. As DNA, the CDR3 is TGTGCCAGCAGCTTAGCGAGAGGGCAGACCACCTACGAGCAGTACTTC. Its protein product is CASSLARGQTTYEQYF.

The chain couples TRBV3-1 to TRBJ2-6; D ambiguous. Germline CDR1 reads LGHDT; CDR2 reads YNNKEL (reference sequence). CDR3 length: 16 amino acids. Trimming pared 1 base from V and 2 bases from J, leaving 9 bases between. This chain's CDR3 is CASSQGVTPGANVLTF. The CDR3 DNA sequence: TGTGCCAGCAGCCAAGGGGTAACTCCTGGGGCCAACGTCCTGACTTTC.

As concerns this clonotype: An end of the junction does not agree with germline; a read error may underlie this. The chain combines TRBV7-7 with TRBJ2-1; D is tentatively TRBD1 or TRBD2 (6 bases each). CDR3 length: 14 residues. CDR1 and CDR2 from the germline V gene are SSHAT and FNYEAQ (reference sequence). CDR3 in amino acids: CASSRGLQLHEQFF. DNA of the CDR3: TGTGCTAGCAGTCGGGGGCTCCAGCTCCATGAGCAGTTCTTC.

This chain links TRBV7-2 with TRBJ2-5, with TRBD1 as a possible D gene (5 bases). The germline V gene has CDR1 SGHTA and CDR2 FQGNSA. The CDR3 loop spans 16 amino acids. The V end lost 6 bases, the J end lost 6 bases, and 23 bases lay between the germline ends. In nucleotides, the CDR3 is TGTGCCAGCAGTTCTCAGACAGCTACCCTAGGCAAGACCCAGTACTTC. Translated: CASSSQTATLGKTQYF.

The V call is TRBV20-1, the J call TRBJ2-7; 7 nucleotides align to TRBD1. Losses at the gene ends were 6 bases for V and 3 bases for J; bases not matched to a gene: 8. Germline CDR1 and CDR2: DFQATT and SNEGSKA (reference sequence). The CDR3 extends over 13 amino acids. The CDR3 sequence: CSAPGQSHYEQYF. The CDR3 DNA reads TGCAGTGCGCCGGGACAGTCTCACTACGAGCAGTACTTC.

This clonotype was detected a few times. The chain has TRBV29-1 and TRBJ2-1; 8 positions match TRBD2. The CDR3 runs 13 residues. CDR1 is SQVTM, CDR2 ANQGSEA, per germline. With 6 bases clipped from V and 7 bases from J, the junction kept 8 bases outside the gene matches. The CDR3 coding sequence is TGCAGCGTGGAGCGGGGGCAGGATAATGAGCAGTTCTTC. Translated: CSVERGQDNEQFF.

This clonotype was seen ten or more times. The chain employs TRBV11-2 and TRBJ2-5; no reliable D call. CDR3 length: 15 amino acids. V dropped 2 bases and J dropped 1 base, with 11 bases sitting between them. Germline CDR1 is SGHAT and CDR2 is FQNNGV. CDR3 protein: CASSLSPQSQETQYF. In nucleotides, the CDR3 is TGTGCCAGCAGCTTAAGTCCTCAGAGCCAAGAGACCCAGTACTTC.

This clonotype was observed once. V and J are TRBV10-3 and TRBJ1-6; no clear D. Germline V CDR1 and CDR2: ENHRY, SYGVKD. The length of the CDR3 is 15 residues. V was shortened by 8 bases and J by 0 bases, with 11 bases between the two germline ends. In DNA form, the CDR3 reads TGTGCCATCGGGGAGGATAGCTCCTATAATTCACCCCTCCACTTT. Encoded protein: CAIGEDSSYNSPLHF.

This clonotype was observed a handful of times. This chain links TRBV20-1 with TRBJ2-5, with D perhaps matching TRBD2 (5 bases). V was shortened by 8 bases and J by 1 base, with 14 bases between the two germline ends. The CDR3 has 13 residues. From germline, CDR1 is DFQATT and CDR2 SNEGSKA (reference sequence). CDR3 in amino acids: CSPTGLLQETQYF. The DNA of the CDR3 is TGCAGTCCTACGGGATTACTCCAAGAGACCCAGTACTTC.

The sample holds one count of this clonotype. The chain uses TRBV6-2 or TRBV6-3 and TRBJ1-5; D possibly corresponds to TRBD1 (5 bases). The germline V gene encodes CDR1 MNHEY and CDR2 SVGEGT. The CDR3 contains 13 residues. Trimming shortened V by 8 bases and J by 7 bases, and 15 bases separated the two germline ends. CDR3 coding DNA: TGTGCCAGCGTCCCCGGGGGGTCCCAGCCCCAGCATTTT. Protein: CASVPGGSQPQHF.

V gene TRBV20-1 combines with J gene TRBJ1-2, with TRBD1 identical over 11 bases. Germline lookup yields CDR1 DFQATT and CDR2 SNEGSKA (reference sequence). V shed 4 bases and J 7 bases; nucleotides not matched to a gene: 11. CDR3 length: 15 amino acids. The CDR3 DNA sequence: TGCAGTGCTATCTCCGGGACAGGGGGTTTAGGTGGCTACACCTTC. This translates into CSAISGTGGLGGYTF.

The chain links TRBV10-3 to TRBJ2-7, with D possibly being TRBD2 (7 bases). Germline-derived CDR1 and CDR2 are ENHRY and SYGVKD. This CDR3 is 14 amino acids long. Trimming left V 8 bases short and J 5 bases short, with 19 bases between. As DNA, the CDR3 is TGTGCCATCGTGGGGGAGGGGGGCGGCAACGAGCAGTACTTC. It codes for CAIVGEGGGNEQYF.

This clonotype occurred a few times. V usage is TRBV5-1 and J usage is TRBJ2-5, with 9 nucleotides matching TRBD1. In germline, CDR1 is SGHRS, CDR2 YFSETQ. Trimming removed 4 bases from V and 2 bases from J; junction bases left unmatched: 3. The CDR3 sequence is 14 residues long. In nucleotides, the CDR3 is TGCGCCAGCAGCCGGGACAGGGTGCAAGAGACCCAGTACTTC. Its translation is CASSRDRVQETQYF.

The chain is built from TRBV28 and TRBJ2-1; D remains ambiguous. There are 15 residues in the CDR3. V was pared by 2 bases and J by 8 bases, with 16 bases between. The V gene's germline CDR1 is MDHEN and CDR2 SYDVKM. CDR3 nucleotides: TGTGCCAGCAGTTTAAATTGGGCAGGTCACGATGAGCAGTTCTTC. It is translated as CASSLNWAGHDEQFF.

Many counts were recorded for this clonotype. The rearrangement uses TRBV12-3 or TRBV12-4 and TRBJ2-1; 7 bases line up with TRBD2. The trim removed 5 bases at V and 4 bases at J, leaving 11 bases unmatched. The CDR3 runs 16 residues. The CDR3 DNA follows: TGTGCCAGCAGTCGGTGGGGGGGGGACGTTTACAATGAGCAGTTCTTC. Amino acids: CASSRWGGDVYNEQFF.

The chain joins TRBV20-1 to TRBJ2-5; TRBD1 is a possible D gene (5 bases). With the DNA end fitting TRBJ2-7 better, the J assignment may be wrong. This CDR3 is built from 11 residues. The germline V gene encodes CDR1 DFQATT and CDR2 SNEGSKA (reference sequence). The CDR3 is CSARGPYEQYF. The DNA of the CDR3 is TGCAGTGCTAGGGGGCCCTACGAGCAGTACTTC.

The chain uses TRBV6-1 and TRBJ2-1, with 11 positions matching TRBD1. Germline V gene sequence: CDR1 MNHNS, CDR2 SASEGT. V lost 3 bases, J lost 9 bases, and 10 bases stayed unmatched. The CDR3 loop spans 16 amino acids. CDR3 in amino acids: CASSDSGQGAGSEQFF. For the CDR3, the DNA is TGTGCCAGCAGTGACAGCGGACAGGGGGCCGGCAGTGAGCAGTTCTTC.

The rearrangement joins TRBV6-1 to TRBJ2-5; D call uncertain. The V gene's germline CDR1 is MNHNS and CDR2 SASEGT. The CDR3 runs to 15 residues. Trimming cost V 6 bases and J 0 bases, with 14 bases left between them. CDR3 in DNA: TGTGCCAGCAGCCAAGGGTCGAAGGACCAAGAGACCCAGTACTTC. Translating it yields CASSQGSKDQETQYF.

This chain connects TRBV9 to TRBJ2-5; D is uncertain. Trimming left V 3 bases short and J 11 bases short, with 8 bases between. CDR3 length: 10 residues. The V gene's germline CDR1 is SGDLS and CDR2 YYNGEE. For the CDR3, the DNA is TGTGCCAGCAGCGGGAAAAAGCAGTACTTC. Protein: CASSGKKQYF.

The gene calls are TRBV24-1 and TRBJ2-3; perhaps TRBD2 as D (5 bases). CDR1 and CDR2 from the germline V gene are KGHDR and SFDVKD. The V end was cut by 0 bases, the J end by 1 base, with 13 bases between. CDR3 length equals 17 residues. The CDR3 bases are TGTGCCACCAGTGATTTGCGGAGAGGGTACGGCACAGATACGCAGTATTTT. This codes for CATSDLRRGYGTDTQYF.

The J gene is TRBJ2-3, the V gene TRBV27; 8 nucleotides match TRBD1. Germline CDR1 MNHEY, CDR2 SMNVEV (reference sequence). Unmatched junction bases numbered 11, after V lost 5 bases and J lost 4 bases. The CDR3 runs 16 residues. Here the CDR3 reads CASSPRTGIGADTQYF. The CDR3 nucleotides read TGTGCCAGCAGTCCACGGACAGGGATCGGCGCAGATACGCAGTATTTT.

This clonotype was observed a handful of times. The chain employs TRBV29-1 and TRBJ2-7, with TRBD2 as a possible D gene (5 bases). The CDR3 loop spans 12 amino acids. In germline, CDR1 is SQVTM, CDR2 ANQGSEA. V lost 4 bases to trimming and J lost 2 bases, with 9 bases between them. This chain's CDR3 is CSVGETTYEQYF. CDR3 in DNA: TGCAGCGTTGGGGAGACTACCTACGAGCAGTACTTC.

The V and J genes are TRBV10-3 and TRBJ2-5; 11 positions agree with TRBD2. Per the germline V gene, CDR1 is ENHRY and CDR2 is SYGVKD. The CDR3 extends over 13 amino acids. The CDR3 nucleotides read TGTGCTATAGCGGGGGGGTCGCAAGAGACCCAGTACTTC. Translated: CAIAGGSQETQYF.